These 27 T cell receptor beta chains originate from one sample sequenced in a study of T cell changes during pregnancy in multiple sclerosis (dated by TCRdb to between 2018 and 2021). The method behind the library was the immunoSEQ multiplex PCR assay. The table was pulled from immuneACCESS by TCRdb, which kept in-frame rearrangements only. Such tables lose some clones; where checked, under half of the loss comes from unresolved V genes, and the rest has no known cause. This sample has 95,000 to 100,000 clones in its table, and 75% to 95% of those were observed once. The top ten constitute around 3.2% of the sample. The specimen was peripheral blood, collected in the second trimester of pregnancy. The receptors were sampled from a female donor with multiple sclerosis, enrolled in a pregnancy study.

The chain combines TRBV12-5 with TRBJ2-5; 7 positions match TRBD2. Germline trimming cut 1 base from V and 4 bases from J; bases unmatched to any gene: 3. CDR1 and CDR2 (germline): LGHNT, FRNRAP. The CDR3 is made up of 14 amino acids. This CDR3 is CASGLGAGAETQYF. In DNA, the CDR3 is TGTGCTAGTGGTTTGGGGGCGGGAGCAGAGACCCAGTACTTC.

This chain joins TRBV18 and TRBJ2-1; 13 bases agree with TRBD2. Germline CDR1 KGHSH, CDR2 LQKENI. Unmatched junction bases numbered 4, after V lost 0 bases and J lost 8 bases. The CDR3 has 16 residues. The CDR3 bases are TGTGCCAGCTCACCACCCGGACTAGCGGGAGTTCATGAGCAGTTCTTC. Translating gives CASSPPGLAGVHEQFF.

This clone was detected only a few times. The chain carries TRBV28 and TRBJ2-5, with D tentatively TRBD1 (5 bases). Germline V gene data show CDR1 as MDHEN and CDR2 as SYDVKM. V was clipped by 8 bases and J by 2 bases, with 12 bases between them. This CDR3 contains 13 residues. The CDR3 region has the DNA TGTGCCAGCGGAAGACAGCTACAAGAGACCCAGTACTTC. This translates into CASGRQLQETQYF.

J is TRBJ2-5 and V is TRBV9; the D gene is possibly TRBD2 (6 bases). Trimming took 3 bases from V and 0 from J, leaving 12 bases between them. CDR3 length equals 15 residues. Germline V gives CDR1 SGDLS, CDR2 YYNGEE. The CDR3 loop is CASSEEGLHQETQYF. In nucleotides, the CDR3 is TGTGCCAGCAGCGAGGAGGGCCTTCACCAAGAGACCCAGTACTTC. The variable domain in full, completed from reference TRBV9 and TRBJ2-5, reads DSGVTQTPKHLITATGQRVTLRCSPRSGDLSVYWYQQSLDQGLQFLIQYYNGEERAKGNILERFSAQQFPDLHSELNLSSLELGDSALYFCASSEEGLHQETQYFGPGTRLLVL.

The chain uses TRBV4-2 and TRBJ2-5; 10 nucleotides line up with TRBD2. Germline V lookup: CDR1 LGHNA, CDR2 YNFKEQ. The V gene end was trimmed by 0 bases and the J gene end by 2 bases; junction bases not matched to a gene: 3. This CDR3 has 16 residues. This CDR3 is CASSQDLAGEQETQYF. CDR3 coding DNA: TGTGCCAGCAGCCAAGATCTAGCGGGAGAACAAGAGACCCAGTACTTC.

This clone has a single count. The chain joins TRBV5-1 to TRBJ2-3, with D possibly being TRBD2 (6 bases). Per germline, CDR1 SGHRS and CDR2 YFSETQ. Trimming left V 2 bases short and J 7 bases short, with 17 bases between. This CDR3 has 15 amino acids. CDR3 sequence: CASSFAGPLLHTQYF. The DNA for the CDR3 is TGCGCCAGCAGCTTCGCGGGACCCCTCCTACATACGCAGTATTTT.

The DNA for the CDR3 is TGTGCCAGCAGTGACGGGCCTGGGAGCGGTGGCTACACCTTC. This sequence encodes CASSDGPGSGGYTF. The chain links TRBV6-4 to TRBJ1-2; D unclear. This CDR3 spans 14 amino acids. V lost 2 bases to trimming and J lost 7 bases, with 14 bases between them. CDR1 is MRHNA, CDR2 SNTAGT, per germline.

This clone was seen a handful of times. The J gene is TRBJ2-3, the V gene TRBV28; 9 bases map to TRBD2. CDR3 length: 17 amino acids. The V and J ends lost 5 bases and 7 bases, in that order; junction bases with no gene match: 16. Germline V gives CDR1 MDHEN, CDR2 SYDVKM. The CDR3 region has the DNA TGTGCCAGCAGTCCCCGGGGGGTAGCGGGAGTACGTAATACGCAGTATTTT. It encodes CASSPRGVAGVRNTQYF.

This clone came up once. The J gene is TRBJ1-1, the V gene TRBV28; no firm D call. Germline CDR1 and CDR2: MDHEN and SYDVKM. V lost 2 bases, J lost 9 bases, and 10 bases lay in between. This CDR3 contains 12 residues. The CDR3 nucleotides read TGTGCCAGCAGTTTACCCCGGGTCCAAGCTTTCTTT. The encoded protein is CASSLPRVQAFF. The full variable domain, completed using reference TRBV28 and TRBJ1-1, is DVKVTQSSRYLVKRTGEKVFLECVQDMDHENMFWYRQDPGLGLRLIYFSYDVKMKEKGDIPEGYSVSREKKERFSLILESASTNQTSMYLCASSLPRVQAFFGQGTRLTVV.

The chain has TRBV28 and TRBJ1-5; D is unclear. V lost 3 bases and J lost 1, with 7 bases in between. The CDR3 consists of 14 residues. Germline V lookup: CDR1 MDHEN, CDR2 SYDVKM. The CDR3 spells CASSFKASNQPQHF. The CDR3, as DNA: TGTGCCAGCAGTTTTAAAGCCAGCAATCAGCCCCAGCATTTT. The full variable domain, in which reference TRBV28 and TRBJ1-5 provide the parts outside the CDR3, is DVKVTQSSRYLVKRTGEKVFLECVQDMDHENMFWYRQDPGLGLRLIYFSYDVKMKEKGDIPEGYSVSREKKERFSLILESASTNQTSMYLCASSFKASNQPQHFGDGTRLSIL.

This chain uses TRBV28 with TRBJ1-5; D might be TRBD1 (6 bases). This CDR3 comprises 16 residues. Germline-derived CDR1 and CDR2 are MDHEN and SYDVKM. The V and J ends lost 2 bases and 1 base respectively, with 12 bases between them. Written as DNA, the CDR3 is TGTGCCAGCAGTTTAGAGGGGACACGGAGCAATCAGCCCCAGCATTTT. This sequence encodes CASSLEGTRSNQPQHF.

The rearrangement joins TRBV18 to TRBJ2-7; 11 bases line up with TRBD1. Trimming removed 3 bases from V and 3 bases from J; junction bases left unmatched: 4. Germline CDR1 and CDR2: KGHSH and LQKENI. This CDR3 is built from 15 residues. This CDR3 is CASSPLGTGGYEQYF. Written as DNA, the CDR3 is TGTGCCAGCTCACCGTTGGGGACAGGGGGCTACGAGCAGTACTTC.

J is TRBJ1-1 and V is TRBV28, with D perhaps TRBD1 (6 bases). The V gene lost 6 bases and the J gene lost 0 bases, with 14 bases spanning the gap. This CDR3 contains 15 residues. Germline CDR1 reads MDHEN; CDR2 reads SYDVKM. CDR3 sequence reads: CASSPWGQVNTEAFF. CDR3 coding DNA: TGTGCCAGCAGCCCCTGGGGGCAAGTGAACACTGAAGCTTTCTTT.

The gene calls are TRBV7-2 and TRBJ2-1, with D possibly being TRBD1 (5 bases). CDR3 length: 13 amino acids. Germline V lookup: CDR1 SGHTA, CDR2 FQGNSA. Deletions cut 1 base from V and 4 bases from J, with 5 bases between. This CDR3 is CASSLGQYNEQFF. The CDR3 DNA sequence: TGTGCCAGCAGCTTAGGACAGTACAATGAGCAGTTCTTC.

The CDR3 DNA reads TGTGCCAGTAGCCGTAGCGGGAGGGGCGGCGAGCAGTACTTC. Translated: CASSRSGRGGEQYF. The rearrangement links TRBV19 to TRBJ2-7; TRBD2 matches 11 bases. J gave up 6 bases and V 6 bases, and 7 bases lay outside the gene matches. The CDR3 extends over 14 amino acids. The germline CDR1 and CDR2 sequences are LNHDA and SQIVND (reference sequence). The full variable domain, rest sourced from reference TRBV19 and TRBJ2-7, is DGGITQSPKYLFRKEGQNVTLSCEQNLNHDAMYWYRQDPGQGLRLIYYSQIVNDFQKGDIAEGYSVSREKKESFPLTVTSAQKNPTAFYLCASSRSGRGGEQYFGPGTRLTVT.

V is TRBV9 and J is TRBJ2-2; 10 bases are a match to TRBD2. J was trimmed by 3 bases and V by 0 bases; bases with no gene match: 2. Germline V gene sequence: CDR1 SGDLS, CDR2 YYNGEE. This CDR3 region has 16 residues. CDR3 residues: CASSVASGSDTGELFF. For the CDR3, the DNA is TGTGCCAGCAGCGTAGCTAGCGGGAGTGACACCGGGGAGCTGTTTTTT.

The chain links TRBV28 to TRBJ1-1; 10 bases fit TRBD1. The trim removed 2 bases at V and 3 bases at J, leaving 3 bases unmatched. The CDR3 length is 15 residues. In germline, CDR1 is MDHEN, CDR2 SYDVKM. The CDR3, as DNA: TGTGCCAGCAGTTTAATCGGACAGGGGGACACTGAAGCTTTCTTT. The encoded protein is CASSLIGQGDTEAFF.

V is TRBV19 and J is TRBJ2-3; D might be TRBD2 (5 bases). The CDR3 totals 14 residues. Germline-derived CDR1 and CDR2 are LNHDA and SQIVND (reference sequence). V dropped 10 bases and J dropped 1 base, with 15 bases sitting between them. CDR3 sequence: CATQVGVGTDTQYF. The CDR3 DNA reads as TGTGCCACCCAAGTGGGAGTGGGCACAGATACGCAGTATTTT.

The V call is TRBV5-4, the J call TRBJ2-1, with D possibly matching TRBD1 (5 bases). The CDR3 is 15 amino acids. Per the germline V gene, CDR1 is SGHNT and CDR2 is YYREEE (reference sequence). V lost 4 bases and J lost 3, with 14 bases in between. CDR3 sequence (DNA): TGTGCCAGCAGCCTTCTTGGGCAGGGCTACAATGAGCAGTTCTTC. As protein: CASSLLGQGYNEQFF.

The CDR3 nucleotides read TGCGCCAGCAGCCAAGACAGGGGAAATGAAAAACTGTTTTTT. Its translation: CASSQDRGNEKLFF. The chain has TRBV5-1 and TRBJ1-4; the match to TRBD1 covers 8 bases. The CDR3 sequence is 14 residues long. Germline V CDR1 and CDR2: SGHRS, YFSETQ. V lost 4 bases, J lost 5 bases, and 4 bases stayed unmatched.

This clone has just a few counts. The CDR3 loop is CASSISWTGYEAFF. The CDR3 bases are TGCGCCAGCAGCATATCCTGGACAGGGTATGAAGCTTTCTTT. The gene calls are TRBV5-1 and TRBJ1-1; 8 bases align to TRBD1. The germline CDR1 and CDR2 sequences are SGHRS and YFSETQ. This CDR3 spans 14 amino acids. V lost 4 bases and J lost 7; bases outside the gene matches: 9. Drawing the rest from reference TRBV5-1 and TRBJ1-1, the complete variable domain is KAGVTQTPRYLIKTRGQQVTLSCSPISGHRSVSWYQQTPGQGLQFLFEYFSETQRNKGNFPGRFSGRQFSNSRSEMNVSTLELGDSALYLCASSISWTGYEAFFGQGTRLTVV.

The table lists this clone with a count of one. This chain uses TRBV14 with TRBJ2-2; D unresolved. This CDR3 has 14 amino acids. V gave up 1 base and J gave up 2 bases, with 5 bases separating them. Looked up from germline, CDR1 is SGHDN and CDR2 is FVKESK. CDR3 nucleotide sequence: TGTGCCAGCAGCCAAGGCGGTAACACCGGGGAGCTGTTTTTT. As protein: CASSQGGNTGELFF.

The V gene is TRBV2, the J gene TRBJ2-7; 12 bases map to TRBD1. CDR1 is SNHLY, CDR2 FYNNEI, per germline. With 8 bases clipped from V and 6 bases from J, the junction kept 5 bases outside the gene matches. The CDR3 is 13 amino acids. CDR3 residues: CASLGQGAIEQYF. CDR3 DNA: TGTGCCAGCTTGGGACAGGGGGCCATCGAGCAGTACTTC.

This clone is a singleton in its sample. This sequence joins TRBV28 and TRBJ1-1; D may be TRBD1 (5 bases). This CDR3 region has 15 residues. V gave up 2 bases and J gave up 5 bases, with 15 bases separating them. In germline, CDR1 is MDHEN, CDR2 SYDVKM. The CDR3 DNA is TGTGCCAGCAGTTTACCGAATGGGGGGAGGACTGAAGCTTTCTTT. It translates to CASSLPNGGRTEAFF.

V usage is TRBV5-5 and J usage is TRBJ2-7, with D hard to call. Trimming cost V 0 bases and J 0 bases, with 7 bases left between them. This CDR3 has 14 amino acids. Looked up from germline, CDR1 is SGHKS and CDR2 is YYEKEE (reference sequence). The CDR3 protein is CASSLASYSYEQYF. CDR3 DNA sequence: TGTGCCAGCAGCTTGGCCTCGTACTCCTACGAGCAGTACTTC.

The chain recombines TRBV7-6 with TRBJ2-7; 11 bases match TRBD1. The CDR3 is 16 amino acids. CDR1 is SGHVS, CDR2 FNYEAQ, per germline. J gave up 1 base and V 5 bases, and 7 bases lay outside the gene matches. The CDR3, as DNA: TGTGCCAGCAGCCCTCACGGACAGGGGGCTTCCTACGAGCAGTACTTC. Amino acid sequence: CASSPHGQGASYEQYF.

The CDR3 spells CASSQARVSQETQYF. CDR3 nucleotide sequence: TGTGCCAGCAGCCAAGCGAGGGTATCCCAAGAGACCCAGTACTTC. The V gene is TRBV7-9, the J gene TRBJ2-5, with D tentatively TRBD2 (5 bases). Trimming took 5 bases from V and 1 from J, leaving 14 bases between them. Per the germline V gene, CDR1 is SEHNR and CDR2 is FQNEAQ (reference sequence). CDR3 length: 15 amino acids.